The 20 T cell receptor beta chains below all came from one sample that was sequenced in a study of blood T cell repertoires in COVID-19. Sequenced by immunoSEQ multiplex PCR; TCRdb stores in-frame clones only, minus some. The sample holds around 260,000 clones, about 89% seen once. Sequenced material: peripheral blood. The receptors stem from a woman between 40 and 55 years old who had recovered from COVID-19.

The chain joins TRBV7-9 to TRBJ1-4; weak D call: TRBD1 (6 bases). The germline V gene has CDR1 SEHNR and CDR2 FQNEAQ (reference sequence). This CDR3 comprises 15 residues. The V end was cut by 5 bases, the J end by 8 bases, with 18 bases between. CDR3 in amino acids: CASSGEGGGWEKLFF. The DNA of the CDR3 is TGTGCCAGCAGCGGAGAAGGGGGTGGCTGGGAAAAACTGTTTTTT.

The chain links TRBV27 to TRBJ2-7; 8 bases are a match to TRBD1. The CDR3 totals 14 residues. J was trimmed by 7 bases and V by 1 base; bases with no gene match: 6. Germline CDR1 and CDR2: MNHEY and SMNVEV (reference sequence). CDR3 amino acids: CASSLWVQGGEQYF. The CDR3 coding sequence is TGTGCCAGCAGTTTATGGGTACAGGGGGGAGAGCAGTACTTC.

V is TRBV7-2 and J is TRBJ2-1, with unresolved D. There are 15 residues in the CDR3. CDR1 and CDR2 (germline): SGHTA, FQGNSA. The ends were cut back, 0 bases at V and 0 bases at J, with 6 bases in the middle. The CDR3 DNA reads TGTGCCAGCAGCTTAGCGAGCCTCTCCTACAATGAGCAGTTCTTC. Amino acids: CASSLASLSYNEQFF.

The gene calls are TRBV29-1 and TRBJ2-3; 9 bases are shared with TRBD2. Germline lookup yields CDR1 SQVTM and CDR2 ANQGSEA. This CDR3 is built from 15 residues. J was trimmed by 0 bases and V by 6 bases; bases with no gene match: 7. The CDR3: CSVVAGASSTDTQYF. In DNA, the CDR3 is TGCAGCGTGGTAGCGGGGGCTTCTAGCACAGATACGCAGTATTTT.

This chain uses TRBV27 with TRBJ1-2, with D perhaps matching TRBD1 (5 bases). Germline V gives CDR1 MNHEY, CDR2 SMNVEV (reference sequence). CDR3 size: 15 residues. The germline V and J ends were trimmed by 5 bases and 4 bases, with 17 bases remaining between them. DNA for the CDR3: TGTGCCAGCAGTCCCGGGGGGGGGTCCCTCTATGGCTACACCTTC. Translated, it gives CASSPGGGSLYGYTF.

The chain carries TRBV9 and TRBJ1-2; D may be TRBD1 (6 bases). The CDR3 covers 15 residues. Germline V lookup: CDR1 SGDLS, CDR2 YYNGEE. V was cut by 3 bases and J by 4 bases, with 16 bases left in between. CDR3 amino acids: CASSARQTGSYGYTF. Here the CDR3 DNA reads TGTGCCAGCAGCGCCAGACAGACAGGTTCCTATGGCTACACCTTC.

This sequence joins TRBV7-9 and TRBJ1-5, with 9 bases aligning to TRBD1. This CDR3 region has 19 residues. From germline, CDR1 is SEHNR and CDR2 FQNEAQ (reference sequence). V shed 4 bases and J 2 bases; nucleotides not matched to a gene: 15. The CDR3 loop is CASSWAGATGGWRNQPQHF. CDR3 coding DNA: TGTGCCAGCAGCTGGGCCGGAGCAACAGGGGGCTGGCGCAATCAGCCCCAGCATTTT.

The chain is built from TRBV29-1 and TRBJ2-4, with 9 bases that match TRBD1. Germline assignment: CDR1 SQVTM and CDR2 ANQGSEA. This CDR3 contains 15 residues. The trim removed 2 bases at V and 8 bases at J, leaving 10 bases unmatched. The CDR3 nucleotides are TGCAGCGTTGAAAGAGGGACAGGGCCCAGGGACATTCAGTACTTC. It yields the protein CSVERGTGPRDIQYF.

The chain employs TRBV3-1 (or the pseudogene TRBV3-2) and TRBJ1-1; TRBD1 agrees at 7 bases. The V gene end was trimmed by 4 bases and the J gene end by 4 bases; junction bases not matched to a gene: 15. CDR3 length equals 17 residues. Germline V gene data show CDR1 as LGHDT and CDR2 as YNNKEL (reference sequence). The CDR3, as DNA: TGTGCCAGCAGCCTACAGCCGTACAGGGGAAGGGGCACTGAAGCTTTCTTT. Encoded protein: CASSLQPYRGRGTEAFF.

This chain joins TRBV11-2 and TRBJ2-5; no clear D. The CDR3 covers 13 residues. CDR1 SGHAT and CDR2 FQNNGV come from the germline V gene. Deletions cut 1 base from V and 5 bases from J, with 8 bases between. The CDR3: CASSLGVQETQYF. Here the CDR3 DNA reads TGTGCCAGCAGCTTAGGGGTACAGGAGACCCAGTACTTC.

V usage is TRBV19 and J usage is TRBJ1-1; 10 bases map to TRBD1. The V and J ends lost 6 bases and 4 bases, in that order; junction bases with no gene match: 5. Per germline, CDR1 LNHDA and CDR2 SQIVND (reference sequence). The CDR3 loop spans 14 amino acids. The CDR3 DNA is TGTGCCAGTAGCAGGGACAGGGGTCCCACTGAAGCTTTCTTT. Protein product: CASSRDRGPTEAFF.

The chain couples TRBV7-2 to TRBJ1-1; D is perhaps TRBD1 (5 bases). Trimming pared 5 bases from V and 4 bases from J, leaving 17 bases between. This CDR3 region has 15 residues. Germline assignment: CDR1 SGHTA and CDR2 FQGNSA. DNA for the CDR3: TGTGCCAGCAGCCTACGAAGATTAAGGGGCACTGAAGCTTTCTTT. Translating it yields CASSLRRLRGTEAFF.

The V gene is TRBV5-4, the J gene TRBJ2-2; tentatively, D is TRBD1 (5 bases). V lost 0 bases and J lost 6, with 9 bases in between. The CDR3 has 14 residues. Germline V CDR1 and CDR2: SGHNT, YYREEE (reference sequence). Written as DNA, the CDR3 is TGTGCCAGCAGCTTGGTAGGGGCGGCCGGGGAGCTGTTTTTT. Translated, it gives CASSLVGAAGELFF. Combining the CDR3 with reference TRBV5-4 and TRBJ2-2 gives the whole variable domain ETGVTQSPTHLIKTRGQQVTLRCSSQSGHNTVSWYQQALGQGPQFIFQYYREEENGRGNFPPRFSGLQFPNYSSELNVNALELDDSALYLCASSLVGAAGELFFGEGSRLTVL.

The chain links TRBV5-1 to TRBJ2-7; 8 nucleotides align to TRBD1. J was trimmed by 4 bases and V by 0 bases; bases with no gene match: 6. CDR3 size: 15 residues. Germline values: CDR1 SGHRS, CDR2 YFSETQ. The CDR3 sequence is CASSLAARGLYEQYF. The CDR3 DNA sequence: TGCGCCAGCAGCTTGGCCGCCAGGGGGCTTTACGAGCAGTACTTC.

The sample holds one count of this clone. The V and J genes are TRBV6-4 and TRBJ1-1; TRBD1 aligns across 12 bases. Germline V gene data show CDR1 as MRHNA and CDR2 as SNTAGT. The CDR3 has 13 residues. V shed 3 bases, J shed 9 bases, and the junction held 2 bases outside the gene matches. The CDR3 loop is CASSEGTGGKAFF. In DNA form, the CDR3 reads TGTGCCAGCAGTGAAGGGACAGGGGGCAAAGCTTTCTTT.

The chain combines TRBV5-1 with TRBJ2-5; 12 bases match TRBD2. CDR1 SGHRS and CDR2 YFSETQ come from the germline V gene. V gave up 4 bases and J gave up 5 bases; unmatched junction bases: 9. CDR3 length: 16 amino acids. DNA for the CDR3: TGCGCCAGCAGCCCTCTAGCGGGGGGGACCTGGGAGACCCAGTACTTC. This gives the protein CASSPLAGGTWETQYF.

The chain links TRBV11-2 to TRBJ1-2, with 10 bases lining up with TRBD1. CDR1 SGHAT and CDR2 FQNNGV come from the germline V gene. V dropped 2 bases and J dropped 5; count of bases not matched to a gene: 8. The CDR3 is 16 residues long. CDR3 in amino acids: CASSLTFDRGLYGYTF. The CDR3 DNA reads as TGTGCCAGCAGCTTAACTTTCGACAGGGGGCTATATGGCTACACCTTC.

The V and J genes are TRBV5-5 and TRBJ1-1; D is ambiguous. The CDR3 spans 13 residues. The germline V gene has CDR1 SGHKS and CDR2 YYEKEE (reference sequence). Trimming took off 2 bases at V and 7 bases at J, with 12 bases between the two ends. In DNA, the CDR3 is TGTGCCAGCAGCTTTGGCTACGGAGGTGAAGCTTTCTTT. Translating it yields CASSFGYGGEAFF.

As to this clone: The sample has other DNA sequences that encode this CDR3 too. This chain connects TRBV30 to TRBJ1-5, with D uncertain. Germline lookup yields CDR1 GTSNPN and CDR2 SVGIG (reference sequence). Between the trimmed V and J ends, which lost 5 bases and 0 bases, there was a span of 11 bases. The CDR3 loop spans 14 amino acids. DNA for the CDR3: TGTGCCTGGGGTACAGAGAATAGCAATCAGCCCCAGCATTTT. Its protein product is CAWGTENSNQPQHF.

V usage is TRBV2 and J usage is TRBJ2-4, with 8 bases aligning to TRBD1. V was clipped by 5 bases and J by 3 bases; unmatched bases: 3. The CDR3 covers 14 residues. CDR1 and CDR2 (germline): SNHLY, FYNNEI. CDR3 sequence: CASSRTGLKNIQYF. The CDR3 DNA is TGTGCCAGCAGTCGGACAGGGCTCAAAAACATTCAGTACTTC.